Following are 25 T cell receptor beta chains from one sample sequenced in a study of molecular identifiers for immune sequencing clone quantification (dated by TCRdb to 2017 to 2018). To prepare the library, PCR was applied. The instrument given in TCRdb is NextSeq 500. The public reads were quality trimmed at Q25 with fastp and then assembled into clones with MiXCR by TCRdb, keeping productive beta chains. Every CDR3 protein is listed once, alongside the most common genes and DNA of its rows. In this sample the table shows roughly 630,000 distinct CDR3 sequences, 25% of which occur a single time. The ten largest clones capture 0.78% of the sample. The specimen sequenced was naive CD8+ T cells from blood, with Jurkat cell RNA spiked in. Explained via the paper, the cell subset or site label denotes: FACS-sorted CD8+CD4-CCR7+CD45RA+ naive T cells. The receptors were gathered from a human donor in good health. Some libraries in this study had Jurkat cell RNA spiked in.

This chain uses TRBV4-3 with TRBJ2-7, with D possibly matching TRBD1 (6 bases). Trimming pared 2 bases from V and 2 bases from J, leaving 16 bases between. Germline assignment: CDR1 LGHNA and CDR2 YSLEER. This CDR3 has 16 amino acids. CDR3 coding DNA: TGCGCCAGCAGCCAATCCCAAGGGGGAGACCCCTACGAGCAGTACTTC. Encoded protein: CASSQSQGGDPYEQYF.

Notes on this clonotype: The CDR3 does not end in the conserved phenylalanine or tryptophan, so this is likely a read error. The rearrangement joins TRBV5-5 to TRBJ1-1, with 9 bases that match TRBD1. The CDR3 totals 14 residues. The V gene end was trimmed by 2 bases and the J gene end by 7 bases; junction bases not matched to a gene: 6. Germline values: CDR1 SGHKS, CDR2 YYEKEE (reference sequence). CDR3 region: CASSLPGTGFEAFL. The CDR3, as DNA: TGTGCCAGCAGCTTACCCGGGACAGGGTTTGAAGCTTTCTTA.

This clonotype has ten or more counts. The chain carries TRBV29-1 and TRBJ1-1; D is undetermined. Per germline, CDR1 SQVTM and CDR2 ANQGSEA. Trimming stripped 6 bases from V and 4 bases from J, with 21 bases between. There are 15 residues in the CDR3. CDR3 nucleotides: TGCAGCGTAACCCTGGAATATACTCAACTCACTGAAGCTTTCTTT. Its translation is CSVTLEYTQLTEAFF.

This clonotype occurred many times. The V gene is TRBV12-3 or TRBV12-4, the J gene TRBJ2-2; D gene ambiguous. Between the trimmed V and J ends, which lost 3 bases and 4 bases, there was a span of 6 bases. CDR3 length equals 13 residues. CDR3 DNA sequence: TGTGCCAGCAGTTTTACCAGCACCGGGGAGCTGTTTTTT. Protein: CASSFTSTGELFF.

Turning to this clonotype: A read error is possible here, since a much larger clone lies one base away. The chain is built from TRBV12-3 or TRBV12-4 and TRBJ2-3, with D perhaps TRBD2 (6 bases). The CDR3 is 14 residues long. CDR3: CASSFAGLGDTRYF. CDR3 DNA sequence: TGTGCCAGCAGTTTTGCGGGGCTGGGGGATACGCGGTATTTT.

About this clonotype: A much larger clone lies one base from this, so it may be a read error. The rearrangement uses TRBV20-1 and TRBJ1-2; D call uncertain. The CDR3 is 15 amino acids. The germline gives CDR1 DFQATT, CDR2 SNEGSKA (reference sequence). CDR3 sequence (DNA): TGCAGTGCTAGGTCCCCAGAAGAAACTAACCATGGCTACACCTTC. Encoded protein: CSARSPEETNHGYTF.

This clonotype was seen once. This chain connects TRBV9 to TRBJ2-5, with 7 bases identical to TRBD1. Trimming at V came to 4 bases and at J to 5 bases, leaving 8 bases not matched to a gene. Germline values: CDR1 SGDLS, CDR2 YYNGEE. This CDR3 has 14 residues. The CDR3 sequence is CASSTDRMGETQYF. The CDR3 region has the DNA TGTGCCAGCAGCACGGACAGGATGGGGGAGACCCAGTACTTC.

This sequence joins TRBV27 and TRBJ2-3; D not resolved. The CDR3 length is 15 residues. Trimming cost V 2 bases and J 1 base, with 10 bases left between them. Germline V lookup: CDR1 MNHEY, CDR2 SMNVEV (reference sequence). The CDR3 region has the DNA TGTGCCAGCAGTTTAAACCCCATCGGCACAGATACGCAGTATTTT. Translated, it gives CASSLNPIGTDTQYF.

J is TRBJ1-3 and V is TRBV6-6; D call uncertain. V was pared by 2 bases and J by 9 bases, with 11 bases between. Germline loops: CDR1 MNHNY, CDR2 SVGAGI (reference sequence). This CDR3 has 13 amino acids. The CDR3 DNA reads as TGTGCCAGCAGTTACGACCTGAGGGTCACCATATATTTT. This sequence encodes CASSYDLRVTIYF.

The chain uses TRBV7-9 and TRBJ2-7, with 8 bases matching TRBD2. The V and J ends lost 5 bases and 0 bases, in that order; junction bases with no gene match: 9. The length of the CDR3 is 16 residues. In germline, CDR1 is SEHNR, CDR2 FQNEAQ (reference sequence). CDR3 in amino acids: CASSIPGGESSYEQYV. CDR3 coding DNA: TGTGCCAGCAGCATCCCGGGGGGGGAGAGCTCCTACGAGCAGTACGTC.

This clonotype was counted a single time. The rearrangement links TRBV13 to TRBJ2-1; D call uncertain. CDR1 is PRHDT and CDR2 is FYEKMQ in the germline V gene (reference sequence). Between the trimmed V and J ends, which lost 4 bases and 8 bases, there was a span of 15 bases. This CDR3 comprises 14 residues. The CDR3: CASSYRVNLDEQFF. CDR3 sequence (DNA): TGTGCCAGCAGCTATAGGGTTAATCTGGATGAGCAGTTCTTC.

This clonotype was counted ten times or more. The CDR3 DNA reads as TGTGCCAGCAGTTACGTTAGTCGCAAAAATCAGCCCCAGCATTTT. Translation: CASSYVSRKNQPQHF. The chain combines TRBV6-6 with TRBJ1-5; D not certain. Germline CDR1 is MNHNY and CDR2 is SVGAGI (reference sequence). V was shortened by 2 bases and J by 4 bases, with 12 bases between the two germline ends. CDR3 length: 15 amino acids.

This clonotype was recorded many times. This rearrangement joins TRBV7-2 to TRBJ1-1, with 9 bases fitting TRBD1. In germline, CDR1 is SGHTA, CDR2 FQGNSA. The CDR3 is 15 residues long. V was pared by 5 bases and J by 5 bases, with 9 bases of the junction left unmatched. The CDR3 nucleotides are TGTGCCAGCAGCCCGACAACAGGGGGCATAACTGAAGCTTTCTTT. Residues: CASSPTTGGITEAFF. Full variable domain (rest looked up from reference TRBV7-2 and TRBJ1-1): GAGVSQSPSNKVTEKGKDVELRCDPISGHTALYWYRQSLGQGLEFLIYFQGNSAPDKSGLPSDRFSAERTGGSVSTLTIQRTQQEDSAVYLCASSPTTGGITEAFFGQGTRLTVV.

The sample holds one count of this clonotype. The chain links TRBV19 to TRBJ1-2, with D hard to call. Germline V CDR1 and CDR2: LNHDA, SQIVND (reference sequence). CDR3 length equals 14 residues. This chain's CDR3 is CGSSIDFRGSGYTF. The CDR3 region has the DNA TGTGGGAGTAGTATAGATTTCCGGGGATCTGGCTACACCTTC.

On this clonotype itself: Germline and junction disagree at one end, which may indicate a read error. The chain recombines TRBV7-9 with TRBJ2-2; 7 bases map to TRBD1. The germline CDR1 and CDR2 sequences are SEHNR and FQNEAQ (reference sequence). The CDR3 has 16 residues. In DNA, the CDR3 is TGTGCCAGCAGTTTTTCGGGACAGACGAACACCGGGGAGCTGTCTTTT. It specifies CASSFSGQTNTGELSF. The full variable domain, with the rest looked up from reference TRBV7-9 and TRBJ2-2, is DTGVSQNPRHKITKRGQNVTFRCDPISEHNRLYWYRQTLGQGPEFLTYFQNEAQLEKSRLLSDRFSAERPKGSFSTLEIQRTEQGDSAMYLCASSFSGQTNTGELSFGEGSRLTVL.

The table lists this clonotype with many counts. The CDR3 bases are TGTGCCAGCAGGCCGGTCTCGAACACTGAAGCTTTCTTT. Translated, it gives CASRPVSNTEAFF. The genes are TRBV6-5 and TRBJ1-1; D unclear. Germline V gene lookup returns CDR1 MNHEY and CDR2 SVGAGI. Trimming took 6 bases from V and 1 from J, leaving 9 bases between them. The CDR3 runs to 13 residues.

About this clonotype: Sequence at one end of the junction differs from germline and may be a read error. V usage is TRBV15 and J usage is TRBJ1-5; D remains ambiguous. CDR1 is LNHNV, CDR2 YYDKDF, per germline (reference sequence). The CDR3 contains 12 residues. CDR3 amino acids: CATSRDEGPRHF. The CDR3 DNA reads as TGTGCCACCAGCAGAGATGAAGGGCCCCGGCATTTT.

This clonotype was detected ten times or more. The rearrangement uses TRBV9 and TRBJ2-3, with D maybe TRBD2 (5 bases). Germline V gene sequence: CDR1 SGDLS, CDR2 YYNGEE. The CDR3 sequence is 15 residues long. Trimming removed 2 bases from V and 0 bases from J, with 10 bases in between. CDR3 sequence: CASSVGGASTDTQYF. In DNA form, the CDR3 reads TGTGCCAGCAGCGTCGGAGGTGCTAGCACAGATACGCAGTATTTT.

This clonotype was observed at least ten times. The chain uses TRBV6-2 or TRBV6-3 and TRBJ2-5; 9 nucleotides match TRBD2. CDR1 is MNHEY, CDR2 SVGEGT, per germline. Trimming cost V 3 bases and J 4 bases; bases outside gene matches: 9. The CDR3 is made up of 16 amino acids. In DNA form, the CDR3 reads TGTGCCAGCAGTTATGAGCTAGCGGGACCCAGAGAGACCCAGTACTTC. This sequence encodes CASSYELAGPRETQYF.

This clonotype was detected only a few times. V usage is TRBV2 and J usage is TRBJ2-7; D assignment may be TRBD1 or TRBD2 (5 bases each). CDR3 size: 15 residues. CDR1 and CDR2 (germline): SNHLY, FYNNEI. V was shortened by 2 bases and J by 2 bases, with 13 bases between the two germline ends. This CDR3 reads CASSETGTETYEQYF. For the CDR3, the DNA is TGTGCCAGCAGTGAAACCGGGACCGAAACCTACGAGCAGTACTTC.

This clonotype was observed many times. The J gene is TRBJ1-5, the V gene TRBV30; D uncertain. The length of the CDR3 is 15 residues. Per germline, CDR1 GTSNPN and CDR2 SVGIG (reference sequence). V lost 2 bases and J 2 bases, leaving 13 bases between the germline ends. The CDR3 sequence: CAWSLDPVGNQPQHF. CDR3 nucleotides: TGTGCCTGGAGTTTGGACCCTGTAGGCAATCAGCCCCAGCATTTT. Drawing the rest from reference TRBV30 and TRBJ1-5, the complete variable domain is SQTIHQWPATLVQPVGSPLSLECTVEGTSNPNLYWYRQAAGRGLQLLFYSVGIGQISSEVPQNLSASRPQDRQFILSSKKLLLSDSGFYLCAWSLDPVGNQPQHFGDGTRLSIL.

Ten or more counts support this clonotype. The rearrangement uses TRBV29-1 and TRBJ2-3; D is unresolved. Trimming removed 7 bases at V and 2 bases at J, with 22 bases between. This CDR3 spans 16 amino acids. Germline CDR1 reads SQVTM; CDR2 reads ANQGSEA. The CDR3 sequence is CSARPWSARPTDTQYF. The CDR3 DNA follows: TGCAGCGCACGACCGTGGTCCGCCCGACCCACAGATACGCAGTATTTT.

The sample holds many counts of this clonotype. The V gene is TRBV4-3, the J gene TRBJ2-3; D ambiguous. The CDR3 contains 15 residues. Trimming stripped 0 bases from V and 2 bases from J, with 9 bases between. Germline lookup yields CDR1 LGHNA and CDR2 YSLEER. CDR3 DNA: TGCGCCAGCAGCCAAGATATTGGGTTCACAGATACGCAGTATTTT. Protein sequence: CASSQDIGFTDTQYF.

The chain recombines TRBV4-3 with TRBJ2-3, with 12 bases that match TRBD2. CDR1 LGHNA and CDR2 YSLEER come from the germline V gene. Unmatched junction bases numbered 8, after V lost 4 bases and J lost 0 bases. This CDR3 has 18 amino acids. This CDR3 reads CASSLGLAGSSSTDTQYF. In DNA form, the CDR3 reads TGCGCCAGCAGCCTAGGACTAGCGGGAAGCTCTAGCACAGATACGCAGTATTTT.

This clonotype was counted at least ten times. The chain employs TRBV9 and TRBJ1-1; the D gene is possibly TRBD1 (5 bases). The CDR3 sequence is 12 residues long. V was trimmed by 5 bases and J by 5 bases, leaving 10 bases between them. In germline, CDR1 is SGDLS, CDR2 YYNGEE. In DNA form, the CDR3 reads TGTGCCAGCAGTACCCAGGGAACTGAAGCTTTCTTT. It yields the protein CASSTQGTEAFF.